This TCR beta chain was sequenced for a study of blood T cell repertoires in COVID-19 (dated by TCRdb to 2020 to 2022). In terms of the full investigation: Collaborator samples came from the United States, Italy and Spain and covered acute and convalescent phases of COVID-19. The prospective study material was composed of cDNA or gDNA derived from T cells, B-cell-depleted T cells, or PBMCs. Sample metadata almost always included a de-identified subject ID, COVID-19 status, age in years and sex. The repertoires were made available in a free public database intended to serve as a resource for research on the immune response to SARS-CoV-2. Deeply sampled blood TCRbeta repertoires from subjects exposed to, actively infected with, or recovered from COVID-19 were included in the dataset. Where available, HLA class I and class II types were taken from metadata supplied by the sample provider and were not determined by assay-based typing. Samples were obtained from the ongoing ImmuneRACE study (first 160 participants) and from about 1,300 subjects provided by 6 global collaborators.

As for this clone: Which antigen it targets is not known. There are no base qualities to consult, and no much larger clone falls within one base.

The germline V end is reduced by 0 bases and the J end by 5 bases; junction bases left unmatched: 4. The CDR3 goes from the cysteine to the phenylalanine over 14 residues. Of all the DNA, just the CDR3 is kept, 42 bases in frame from base 1. Reading the germline V gene gives CDR1 SGDLS and CDR2 YYNGEE. Overall study results and their limits: How much clinical and demographic metadata was included differed by source and by participant, and the metadata was provided uncurated.

The immunoSEQ Assay, a bias-controlled multiplex PCR, was used to amplify TCRbeta CDR3 regions from genomic DNA. On the authors' methods: The number of nucleated cells in each sample was estimated from the amplification of reference gene primers within the assay. Sequence reads were collapsed and filtered to measure the absolute abundance of every unique TCRbeta CDR3 rearrangement. For each sample, productive Simpson clonality was calculated by taking the square root of Simpson's diversity index across productive rearrangements. TCRdb took this table from immuneACCESS and kept in-frame rearrangements with V and J called. Such tables lack part of the clones; where checked against another copy, unresolved V genes explain under half of the gap, and the rest is unexplained. That table furnishes V, J and clone size, whereas the DNA furnished D and trimming. For this sample there are 150,000 to 200,000 clones; approximately 85% appear just once. Around 10% of the sample is held by the ten biggest clonotypes.

The collaborating institutions used their own protocols to collect whole blood in K2EDTA tubes. Collaborator samples were shipped for TCRbeta analysis as frozen whole blood, isolated PBMCs, or DNA extracted from either sample type. The chain is encoded by TRBV9 joined to TRBJ1-2, with TRBD1 matching 7 junction bases. This sequence was found in a woman over 75 with acute or convalescent COVID-19. The sequenced sample was peripheral blood. This receptor carries the CDR3 CASSVGLGQYGYTF. The DNA sequence is TGTGCCAGCAGCGTAGGGTTGGGACAGTATGGCTACACCTTC.